This TCR beta chain comes out of a study of cytotoxic CD8 clonotypes in ibrutinib-treated CLL. About the research overall: Averaging across samples gave roughly 250,000 productive templates and approximately 87,000 productive rearrangements.

Assay used: immunoSEQ multiplex PCR; TCRdb lists only in-frame clones, some missing. The sample has approximately 23,000 clones, roughly four fifths seen once. CDR1 and CDR2 (germline): LGHNA, YSLEER. The CDR3 has 14 residues. V gave up 5 bases and J gave up 9 bases; unmatched junction bases: 12. The material was PBMCs, obtained before ibrutinib treatment. The receptor comes from a human donor with chronic lymphocytic leukemia. V gene TRBV4-3 combines with J gene TRBJ2-7; 8 bases agree with TRBD1. The chain's CDR3 is CASSADRVDSGQYF. The CDR3 nucleotides are TGCGCCAGCAGCGCGGACAGGGTAGACTCGGGGCAGTACTTC.